This section outlines one T cell receptor beta chain sequence together with its context. The specificity of this receptor is unknown. Within one base of it there is no much larger clone, and no base qualities were kept. Participants in the prospective study were aged about 18 to 95 years, lived in some 24 United States geographic areas, and enrolled through a virtual design. In the prospective study, participants were assigned to cohorts based on the clinical history participants reported in a screening survey and a study questionnaire. Recovered participants in ImmuneRACE Cohort 3 were defined by two consecutive negative NP/OP PCR tests, clearance by a healthcare professional, or resolution of symptoms. Mobile phlebotomists in the prospective study collected whole blood, serum and a nasopharyngeal or oropharyngeal swab from every participant. Prospective study participants could optionally give additional blood draws and questionnaires over an approximately 2-month period. Before DNA extraction, prospective study blood samples were shipped either frozen or at room temperature.

TCRbeta CDR3 regions were amplified from genomic DNA using the immunoSEQ Assay, a bias-controlled multiplex PCR. In the original analysis: The number of nucleated cells in each sample was estimated from the amplification of reference gene primers within the assay. Sequence reads were collapsed and filtered to measure the absolute abundance of every unique TCRbeta CDR3 rearrangement. Productive Simpson clonality was computed per sample as the square root of Simpson's diversity index over productive rearrangements. The source is immuneACCESS, and TCRdb retained only in-frame sequences with V and J called. Part of the clones is not carried over; for the studies checked, unresolved V genes explain less than half of this, and the remainder is unexplained. V and J calls and clone size are given by that table; D and trimming were obtained from the DNA. The sample table holds approximately 280,000 clones, of which around nine tenths were seen once. The biggest ten clones account for around 2.4% of the sample.

This sample is part of a study of blood T cell repertoires in COVID-19 (dated by TCRdb to about 2020). Background for the entire study: Samples covering the acute and convalescent phases of COVID-19 were provided by collaborators in the United States, Italy and Spain. Subjects who had been exposed to COVID-19, were actively infected with it, or had recovered from it provided the deeply sampled blood TCRbeta repertoires that made up the dataset. The samples were drawn from the first 160 participants of the ongoing ImmuneRACE study and from roughly 1,300 subjects provided by 6 global collaborators. A freely available public database, intended as a resource for researchers studying the immune response to SARS-CoV-2, is where the repertoires were released. Where available, HLA class I and class II types were obtained from metadata supplied by the sample provider rather than from assay-based typing. The prospective study material was composed of cDNA or gDNA derived from T cells, B-cell-depleted T cells, or PBMCs. Nearly every sample came with metadata listing a de-identified subject ID, COVID-19 status, age in years and sex.

Broad study findings and their caveats: Clinical and demographic metadata were provided uncurated, with the amount varying by source and participant.

The germline V gene supplies CDR1 MDHEN and CDR2 SYDVKM. The CDR3 numbers 14 residues from cysteine through phenylalanine. Of the read, only the CDR3 DNA is kept; its 42 bases are in frame from base 1. The V end loses 2 bases and the J end loses 6 bases, and a stretch of 10 bases separates them. The source material was PBMCs or T cells enriched from blood (not recorded which). The V and J genes are TRBV28 and TRBJ1-4; the D gene cannot be named for sure. The TCR sequence derives from a woman aged 18-30 years who had recovered from COVID-19. The CDR3 corresponds to CASSLPPRDEKLFF. The DNA sequence follows: TGTGCCAGCAGTTTACCTCCCCGGGATGAAAAACTGTTTTTT.